This T cell receptor beta chain was retrieved from a study of T cells after posttransplantation cyclophosphamide. This CDR3 contains 15 residues. Trimming removed 0 bases from V and 4 bases from J, with 10 bases in between. CDR1 and CDR2 from the germline V gene are SGHNT and YYREEE (reference sequence). Using immunoSEQ multiplex PCR, the repertoire was profiled, and TCRdb retains in-frame clones only, with some absent. The sample has about 9,900 clones, roughly 90% seen once. Comments on this clone: Its antigen is not known.

Findings and caveats of the study: Recipient CMV seropositivity and CMV reactivation strongly tracked TRB clonality. TRB overlap between skin or GI tissue T cells and blood was limited. Later blood repertoires were often dominated by clones from the donor CD8+ memory compartment.

Sampled 1 year posttransplant, controls received myeloablative marrow transplants, methotrexate and a calcineurin inhibitor. The TCR sequence derives from a young adult male patient who received an allogeneic stem cell transplant from an unrelated donor, was CMV-positive, and had no GVHD. The graft donor may account for some of the T cells. Source: PBMCs, taken after an allogeneic stem cell transplant with a calcineurin inhibitor and methotrexate. The chain is built from TRBV5-4 and TRBJ2-2; a weak D match, TRBD2 (6 bases). The CDR3 region has the DNA TGTGCCAGCAGCTTGGAAGCGGGCAGCACCGGGGAGCTGTTTTTT. Translating it yields CASSLEAGSTGELFF.